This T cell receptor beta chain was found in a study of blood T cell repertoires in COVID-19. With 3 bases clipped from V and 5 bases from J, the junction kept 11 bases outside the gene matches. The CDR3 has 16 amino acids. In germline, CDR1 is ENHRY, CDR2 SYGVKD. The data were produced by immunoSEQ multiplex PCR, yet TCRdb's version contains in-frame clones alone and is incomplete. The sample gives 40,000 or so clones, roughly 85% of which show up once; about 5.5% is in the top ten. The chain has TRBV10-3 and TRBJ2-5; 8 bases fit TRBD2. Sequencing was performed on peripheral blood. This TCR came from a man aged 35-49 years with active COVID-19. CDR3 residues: CAISESSGLGGETQYF. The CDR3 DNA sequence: TGTGCCATCAGTGAATCTAGCGGGTTAGGGGGGGAGACCCAGTACTTC.